This entry lists 32 T cell receptor beta chains sequenced from one sample in a study of blood T cells in healthy people across ages (dated by TCRdb to between 2015 and 2016). The library was obtained by 5' RACE. Sequenced on an Illumina HiSeq 2500. A second roughly 6 to 12 cycle PCR used a sample-barcoded 5' primer and a J-beta primer mix. TCRdb ran its own pipeline on the public reads, namely fastp trimming at Q25 and MiXCR clone calling, and kept in-frame beta chains. One record per CDR3 amino acid sequence lists the most common genes and DNA. The sample records approximately 880,000 distinct CDR3 sequences, about 44% of which are singletons. The ten largest account for over 10% of the sample. Source material: blood. The receptors here all came from a young man in good health.

This clonotype has a single count. This chain links TRBV7-9 with TRBJ1-2, with D unresolved. The V gene's germline CDR1 is SEHNR and CDR2 FQNEAQ (reference sequence). The CDR3 is 15 residues long. Trimming pared 4 bases from V and 5 bases from J, leaving 17 bases between. The CDR3 bases are TGTGCCAGCAGCTCGACCCCGGACGATTCGTATGGCTACACCTTC. Protein sequence: CASSSTPDDSYGYTF.

CDR3: CASSDSNIQYF. The DNA of the CDR3 is TGTGCCAGCAGTGACAGTAACATTCAGTACTTC. This chain links TRBV28 with TRBJ2-4; D may be TRBD1 (5 bases). The CDR3 covers 11 residues. Trimming took off 5 bases at V and 7 bases at J, with 6 bases between the two ends. Germline values: CDR1 MDHEN, CDR2 SYDVKM.

CDR3 bases: TGTGCCAGCAGTTGGGGACAGGAGACTCGCGAGCAGTACTTC. Its protein product is CASSWGQETREQYF. This chain joins TRBV6-2 or TRBV6-3 and TRBJ2-7, with 8 bases lining up with TRBD1. CDR3 length: 14 amino acids. Germline CDR1 reads MNHEY; CDR2 reads SVGEGT. With V trimmed by 4 bases and J by 6 bases, 8 bases remained unmatched.

There are a few counts of this clonotype. This sequence joins TRBV29-1 and TRBJ1-1; weak D call: TRBD1 (5 bases). Germline V gene sequence: CDR1 SQVTM, CDR2 ANQGSEA. Trimming left V 4 bases short and J 1 base short, with 13 bases between. The CDR3 is made up of 14 amino acids. CDR3 loop: CSVVPRGQNTEAFF. CDR3 bases: TGCAGCGTTGTCCCGAGGGGTCAGAACACTGAAGCTTTCTTT.

Remarks on this clonotype: A read error is possible here, since a much larger clone lies one base away. The V gene is TRBV5-1, the J gene TRBJ2-3; 10 bases fit TRBD2. The CDR3 loop spans 19 amino acids. CDR1 is SGHRS and CDR2 is YFSETQ in the germline V gene. V was pared by 0 bases and J by 2 bases, with 12 bases of the junction left unmatched. The CDR3 region is CASSLAGSSGGLTTDTQYF. CDR3 nucleotide sequence: TGCGCCAGCAGCTTGGCCGGGTCTAGCGGGGGCCTCACCACAGATACGCAGTATTTT.

V and J are TRBV4-2 and TRBJ1-3; 7 bases are shared with TRBD1. This CDR3 is 17 amino acids long. The junction had 8 bases not matched to a gene; V was cut back by 3 bases and J by 0 bases. The germline V gene encodes CDR1 LGHNA and CDR2 YNFKEQ. CDR3 DNA: TGTGCCAGCAGCCAGATGGGACAGTCGCTCTCTGGAAACACCATATATTTT. The encoded protein is CASSQMGQSLSGNTIYF.

The chain links TRBV18 to TRBJ1-1; no reliable D call. The germline CDR1 and CDR2 sequences are KGHSH and LQKENI. The CDR3 sequence is 12 residues long. Trimming removed 3 bases from V and 7 bases from J, with 9 bases in between. This chain's CDR3 is CASSPLGDEAFF. Written as DNA, the CDR3 is TGTGCCAGCTCACCGTTAGGTGATGAAGCTTTCTTT.

The rearrangement joins TRBV6-4 to TRBJ2-3, with D possibly matching TRBD2 (5 bases). Germline V gene data show CDR1 as MRHNA and CDR2 as SNTAGT. CDR3 size: 14 residues. Trimming pared 6 bases from V and 6 bases from J, leaving 16 bases between. In DNA form, the CDR3 reads TGTGCCAGCAGGAACGGCCGGGATCAGGATACGCAGTATTTT. This codes for CASRNGRDQDTQYF.

The chain carries TRBV11-2 and TRBJ2-3; a possible D gene is TRBD1 (5 bases). The CDR3 has 16 residues. Trimming pared 1 base from V and 4 bases from J, leaving 15 bases between. Germline V lookup: CDR1 SGHAT, CDR2 FQNNGV. CDR3 protein: CASSLVGRAGSDTQYF. Written as DNA, the CDR3 is TGTGCCAGCAGCTTAGTGGGGCGCGCCGGTTCAGATACGCAGTATTTT.

This chain joins TRBV20-1 and TRBJ2-1; tentatively, D is TRBD1 (6 bases). Germline V gene data show CDR1 as DFQATT and CDR2 as SNEGSKA (reference sequence). V was clipped by 1 base and J by 5 bases, with 9 bases between them. This CDR3 contains 13 residues. The CDR3 spells CSARVGQNNEQFF. The CDR3 DNA is TGCAGTGCTAGAGTCGGACAGAACAATGAGCAGTTCTTC.

The table lists this clonotype with many counts. A much larger clone differs from this one at a single base, so this may be a read error. This rearrangement joins TRBV20-1 to TRBJ2-5; 7 nucleotides line up with TRBD1. Germline V lookup: CDR1 DFQATT, CDR2 SNEGSKA (reference sequence). J was trimmed by 11 bases and V by 0 bases; bases with no gene match: 6. This CDR3 region has 12 residues. The CDR3 is CSARDRGQEQYF. In DNA form, the CDR3 reads TGCAGTGCTAGAGATCGAGGACAGGAGCAGTACTTC.

This clonotype was seen more than once but under ten times. This sequence joins TRBV6-6 and TRBJ2-5; a weak D match, TRBD2 (5 bases). With 6 bases removed from V and 1 base from J, the gap between germline ends came to 18 bases. The CDR3 consists of 16 residues. In germline, CDR1 is MNHNY, CDR2 SVGAGI (reference sequence). The CDR3 bases are TGTGCCAGCAGCCGAGGACCGGGGTTAATCCAAGAGACCCAGTACTTC. It is translated as CASSRGPGLIQETQYF.

The gene calls are TRBV6-6 and TRBJ1-1, with D possibly matching TRBD1 (6 bases). Germline loops: CDR1 MNHNY, CDR2 SVGAGI (reference sequence). V was shortened by 4 bases and J by 12 bases, with 12 bases between the two germline ends. The CDR3 consists of 11 residues. CDR3 nucleotides: TGTGCCAGCAGTTCTCCGACAGGATCTTTCTTT. Translation gives CASSSPTGSFF.

The chain recombines TRBV7-3 with TRBJ1-2; the D gene is possibly TRBD1 (6 bases). The CDR3 is 14 amino acids. Trimming took off 6 bases at V and 5 bases at J, with 16 bases between the two ends. Germline loops: CDR1 SGHTA, CDR2 FQGTGA. Here the CDR3 reads CASSSGGGGYGYTF. The CDR3 DNA sequence: TGTGCCAGCAGTAGCGGGGGGGGCGGATATGGCTACACCTTC.

This rearrangement joins TRBV5-1 to TRBJ2-5, with TRBD2 matching over 8 bases. CDR3 size: 15 residues. The germline gives CDR1 SGHRS, CDR2 YFSETQ. J gave up 2 bases and V 2 bases, and 5 bases lay outside the gene matches. In DNA, the CDR3 is TGCGCCAGCAGCTTTAGCGGGGTAGCGCAAGAGACCCAGTACTTC. Residues: CASSFSGVAQETQYF.

This rearrangement joins TRBV5-1 to TRBJ1-1; D unclear. Trimming removed 4 bases at V and 4 bases at J, with 17 bases between. Germline V gene lookup returns CDR1 SGHRS and CDR2 YFSETQ. The CDR3 runs 15 residues. CDR3 region: CASSPFMGWATEAFF. CDR3 DNA: TGCGCCAGCAGCCCCTTCATGGGGTGGGCCACTGAAGCTTTCTTT.

This rearrangement joins TRBV27 to TRBJ1-4; 8 nucleotides match TRBD1. After removal of 5 bases from V and 5 bases from J, the junction contained 7 bases not matched to a gene. The CDR3 extends over 15 amino acids. The germline CDR1 and CDR2 sequences are MNHEY and SMNVEV (reference sequence). In DNA form, the CDR3 reads TGTGCCAGCAGTCCGATACAGGGGGGGAATGAAAAACTGTTTTTT. The encoded protein is CASSPIQGGNEKLFF. The complete variable domain, with remaining parts taken from reference TRBV27 and TRBJ1-4, reads EAQVTQNPRYLITVTGKKLTVTCSQNMNHEYMSWYRQDPGLGLRQIYYSMNVEVTDKGDVPEGYKVSRKEKRNFPLILESPSPNQTSLYFCASSPIQGGNEKLFFGSGTQLSVL.

The chain uses TRBV27 and TRBJ2-7; 10 nucleotides line up with TRBD1. J was trimmed by 2 bases and V by 5 bases; bases with no gene match: 6. The CDR3 runs 15 residues. Germline CDR1 and CDR2: MNHEY and SMNVEV (reference sequence). CDR3 DNA sequence: TGTGCCAGCAGTCCCACCGACAGGGGGCCCTACGAGCAGTACTTC. Its translation: CASSPTDRGPYEQYF.

This clonotype showed up just a few times. V is TRBV29-1 and J is TRBJ1-5, with D maybe TRBD1 (5 bases). The CDR3 contains 17 residues. The V end lost 2 bases, the J end lost 0 bases, and 17 bases lay between the germline ends. The germline CDR1 and CDR2 sequences are SQVTM and ANQGSEA. The CDR3 DNA is TGCAGCGTTGAACAGCTCGACAGCTCAGATAGCAATCAGCCCCAGCATTTT. The encoded protein is CSVEQLDSSDSNQPQHF. Full variable domain (outside the CDR3, taken from reference TRBV29-1 and TRBJ1-5): SAVISQKPSRDICQRGTSLTIQCQVDSQVTMMFWYRQQPGQSLTLIATANQGSEATYESGFVIDKFPISRPNLTFSTLTVSNMSPEDSSIYLCSVEQLDSSDSNQPQHFGDGTRLSIL.

The J gene is TRBJ2-1, the V gene TRBV3-1; TRBD1 agrees at 8 bases. Trimming took 4 bases from V and 2 from J; bases not matched to a gene: 7. CDR1 is LGHDT, CDR2 YNNKEL, per germline (reference sequence). There are 16 residues in the CDR3. The CDR3 bases are TGTGCCAGCAGCCTTCGACAGGGGACGGCCTACAATGAGCAGTTCTTC. Its protein product is CASSLRQGTAYNEQFF.

This clonotype has only a few counts. V gene TRBV29-1 combines with J gene TRBJ2-7, with 8 positions matching TRBD2. The CDR3 loop spans 13 amino acids. The junction had 6 bases not matched to a gene; V was cut back by 7 bases and J by 1 base. CDR1 and CDR2 from the germline V gene are SQVTM and ANQGSEA. The CDR3 region has the DNA TGCAGCGCCCGCCCTAGCGGGTCCTACGAGCAGTACTTC. It is translated as CSARPSGSYEQYF.

The chain links TRBV6-2 or TRBV6-3 to TRBJ2-7, with 12 bases that match TRBD1. The CDR3 runs 15 residues. Germline CDR1 is MNHEY and CDR2 is SVGEGT. The V gene end was trimmed by 5 bases and the J gene end by 2 bases; junction bases not matched to a gene: 4. CDR3 coding DNA: TGTGCCAGCAGTGGGACAGGGGGCAGCGCCTACGAGCAGTACTTC. As protein: CASSGTGGSAYEQYF.

The gene calls are TRBV6-1 and TRBJ2-5, with D possibly being TRBD2 (5 bases). Germline CDR1 reads MNHNS; CDR2 reads SASEGT. Trimming left V 0 bases short and J 3 bases short, with 14 bases between. This CDR3 is 16 amino acids long. CDR3 sequence reads: CASSEAGFLEEETQYF. The CDR3, as DNA: TGTGCCAGCAGTGAAGCTGGGTTCTTGGAGGAAGAGACCCAGTACTTC.

This clonotype has more than one count but fewer than ten. The chain joins TRBV4-1 to TRBJ1-2; D gene ambiguous. Germline loops: CDR1 MGHRA, CDR2 YSYEKL. This CDR3 is 15 amino acids long. Trimming cost V 1 base and J 0 bases, with 9 bases left between them. CDR3 region: CASSQGPETNYGYTF. CDR3 DNA sequence: TGCGCCAGCAGCCAAGGCCCGGAAACTAACTATGGCTACACCTTC.

The chain couples TRBV6-5 to TRBJ1-4, with D possibly TRBD1 on 5 matching bases. The germline V gene has CDR1 MNHEY and CDR2 SVGAGI. The CDR3 contains 15 residues. Trimming removed 5 bases from V and 0 bases from J, with 10 bases in between. The CDR3 sequence: CASSRAGSTNEKLFF. CDR3 nucleotide sequence: TGTGCCAGCAGTCGCGCAGGGTCAACTAATGAAAAACTGTTTTTT.

The chain employs TRBV3-1 and TRBJ2-3, with 12 bases aligning to TRBD2. CDR3 length: 17 residues. Per germline, CDR1 LGHDT and CDR2 YNNKEL (reference sequence). The V and J ends lost 5 bases and 3 bases, in that order; junction bases with no gene match: 9. The CDR3 nucleotides read TGTGCCAGCAGCTACTCGGGACTAGCGGGTCCAACAGATACGCAGTATTTT. It codes for CASSYSGLAGPTDTQYF.

The chain is built from TRBV3-1 and TRBJ1-6, with D tentatively TRBD1 (5 bases). There are 12 residues in the CDR3. Germline CDR1 LGHDT, CDR2 YNNKEL (reference sequence). The V and J ends lost 5 bases and 15 bases respectively, with 14 bases between them. The DNA for the CDR3 is TGTGCCAGCAGCAACCGGGACGGAGACCTCCACTTT. Amino acids: CASSNRDGDLHF.

Many counts were recorded for this clonotype. The chain is built from TRBV12-3 or TRBV12-4 and TRBJ2-5, with D uncertain. Trimming shortened V by 3 bases and J by 1 base, and 3 bases separated the two germline ends. The length of the CDR3 is 12 residues. CDR3 sequence: CASSFGQETQYF. CDR3 nucleotides: TGTGCCAGCAGTTTCGGCCAAGAGACCCAGTACTTC.

The chain has TRBV20-1 and TRBJ2-5; D is ambiguous. The CDR3 length is 12 residues. The germline gives CDR1 DFQATT, CDR2 SNEGSKA (reference sequence). V shed 2 bases and J shed 11 bases, with 15 bases lying between them. In DNA, the CDR3 is TGCAGTGCTAGACGGTCCAACAATGAGCAGTACTTC. This gives the protein CSARRSNNEQYF.

The chain combines TRBV7-9 with TRBJ2-7, with D unresolved. Trimming shortened V by 5 bases and J by 2 bases, and 10 bases separated the two germline ends. This CDR3 is built from 13 residues. Germline assignment: CDR1 SEHNR and CDR2 FQNEAQ (reference sequence). CDR3 loop: CASSARLTYEQYF. CDR3 nucleotide sequence: TGTGCCAGCAGCGCCCGATTGACCTACGAGCAGTACTTC.

V gene TRBV20-1 combines with J gene TRBJ2-3; 8 bases are shared with TRBD2. The CDR3 loop spans 17 amino acids. V dropped 5 bases and J dropped 4; count of bases not matched to a gene: 17. Germline V gives CDR1 DFQATT, CDR2 SNEGSKA (reference sequence). CDR3 protein: CSAPPGGTVLGSDTQYF. The CDR3 bases are TGCAGTGCTCCCCCGGGGGGGACCGTTTTAGGATCAGATACGCAGTATTTT.

The J gene is TRBJ1-1, the V gene TRBV7-2; D is perhaps TRBD1 (5 bases). This CDR3 is built from 13 residues. Germline V lookup: CDR1 SGHTA, CDR2 FQGNSA. Trimming took off 2 bases at V and 8 bases at J, with 12 bases between the two ends. The CDR3 nucleotides read TGTGCCAGCAGCTTATCCGTCAGGGCCGAAGCTTTCTTT. It is translated as CASSLSVRAEAFF.